The TCR beta chain described here comes from a study of tumor and adjacent non-tumor tissue in lung cancer. Overall study: Samples averaged roughly 4.4 million productive TCRbeta reads each.

After removal of 8 bases from V and 9 bases from J, the junction contained 16 bases not matched to a gene. Germline values: CDR1 SNHLY, CDR2 FYNNEI. The CDR3 loop spans 17 amino acids. Study-wide results and limits: Higher tumor TCR diversity was associated with shorter survival. In normal lung, the top 100 clones were significantly more dominant than in tumor.

The template was RNA from unsorted bulk tissue. This clonotype occurred a few times. The antigen is unknown. A modified ARM-PCR protocol with three rounds of nested PCR amplified TCRbeta. TCRdb analysed the multiplex PCR reads with MiXCR anew, one entry per CDR3 protein. The table includes about 93,000 distinct CDR3 sequences, roughly 70% detected once. The clonotype originates from a man aged 55 to 70 with non-small cell lung cancer. Material for sequencing was lung tumor tissue. J is TRBJ2-1 and V is TRBV2; 13 positions agree with TRBD2. CDR3 bases: TGTGCCAGCCAGAGGACTAGCGGGGGAGTTGGGGGCACTGAGCAGTTCTTC. Protein sequence: CASQRTSGGVGGTEQFF. Full variable domain (remainder filled in from reference TRBV2 and TRBJ2-1): EPEVTQTPSHQVTQMGQEVILRCVPISNHLYFYWYRQILGQKVEFLVSFYNNEISEKSEIFDDQFSVERPDGSNFTLKIRSTKLEDSAMYFCASQRTSGGVGGTEQFFGPGTRLTVL.